What follows is one TCR beta chain and its context. The V segment lost 0 bases and the J segment 10 bases; nucleotides outside the gene matches: 8. CDR3 length: 16 amino acids. The V gene's germline CDR1 is LGHNA and CDR2 YSLEER. The sample belongs to a study of T-cell memory formation after mild COVID-19. TCRdb reprocessed the 5' RACE reads via MiXCR and lists one record per CDR3 protein. The table shows fewer than 75,000 distinct CDR3 sequences, with 12% occurring only once. Sequencing was done on a sample of PBMCs or a T cell subset sorted from them (not recorded which). The V gene is TRBV4-3, the J gene TRBJ2-1; 11 positions match TRBD2. This receptor was identified in a man between 18 and 29 years old who had mild COVID-19 (a few samples of this study predate the infection). Cell type and time point are not known. The CDR3 sequence is CASSQDPLAGGSEQFF. CDR3 sequence (DNA): TGCGCCAGCAGCCAAGATCCCCTAGCGGGGGGCAGCGAGCAGTTCTTC.